This T cell receptor beta chain appears in the sequencing data of a study of cytomegalovirus exposure and HLA in healthy donors. This CDR3 region has 16 residues. Germline lookup yields CDR1 SGHVS and CDR2 FQNEAQ. Deletions cut 2 bases from V and 0 bases from J, with 14 bases between. In the PCR, 60 Vbeta and 13 Jbeta primers were used. The data were produced by immunoSEQ multiplex PCR, yet TCRdb's version contains in-frame clones alone and is incomplete. The sample comprises around 200,000 clones, almost 80% of which are singletons, and 1.5% to 2% rests with the top ten. The specimen was PBMCs. The sequence was collected from a male donor in good health and CMV-seronegative. The chain recombines TRBV7-8 with TRBJ2-7; D not resolved. The DNA of the CDR3 is TGTGCCAGCAGCTTACCTCCCAGGCGAAACTCCTACGAGCAGTACTTC. Its translation is CASSLPPRRNSYEQYF.